The rows below give T cell receptor beta chains drawn from one sample of a study of regulatory T cells in long-lasting Graves disease. MiXCR, applied by TCRdb to the multiplex PCR reads, yields one record per CDR3 protein. The sample includes some 370,000 distinct CDR3 sequences, about 20% of them seen just once. The input for sequencing was peripheral blood mononuclear cells (PBMCs), taken when the disease was refractory, from a patient treated with antithyroid drugs. The source of these receptors is a female donor with Graves disease. The CDR3 runs from the conserved cysteine through the conserved F or W. A D gene is named only where the DNA matches it firmly. A row's size may be missing; if present it is once, few, many or a size class.

D,J,length,V,size,CDR3,DNA
TRBD1,TRBJ2-4,13,TRBV20-1,few,CSASIQGKNIQYF,TGCAGTGCTTCCATACAGGGGAAAAACATTCAGTACTTC
TRBD1,TRBJ1-2,14,TRBV20-1,few,CSAIPGTGMDGYTF,TGCAGTGCTATCCCCGGGACAGGGATGGACGGCTACACCTTC
.,TRBJ1-2,16,TRBV3-1,many,CASSRFNPGENYGYTF,TGTGCCAGCAGCCGATTCAACCCAGGGGAGAACTATGGCTACACCTTC
.,TRBJ2-2,14,TRBV20-1,few,CSARAGSNTGELFF,TGCAGTGCTCGGGCGGGTTCGAACACCGGGGAGCTGTTTTTT
.,TRBJ1-4,12,TRBV2,many,CASSNTGEKLFF,TGTGCCAGCAGTAATACAGGGGAAAAACTGTTTTTT
.,TRBJ1-6,17,TRBV5-1,.,CASSPTPGPQAISPLHF,TGCGCCAGCAGCCCAACCCCGGGACCCCAGGCGATTTCACCCCTCCACTTT
.,TRBJ2-2,15,TRBV28,many,CASSLLGGSVGELFF,TGTGCCAGCAGCTTGTTAGGAGGTTCGGTCGGGGAGCTGTTTTTT
.,TRBJ2-5,14,TRBV18,many,CASSRTPGLETQYF,TGTGCCAGCTCACGCACGCCGGGACTTGAGACCCAGTACTTC
.,TRBJ1-2,13,TRBV7-9,few,CASSFPQNYGYTF,TGTGCCAGCAGCTTCCCTCAAAACTATGGCTACACCTTC
TRBD1,TRBJ2-7,15,TRBV7-2,.,CASRLGQGPSYEQYF,TGTGCCAGCAGACTGGGACAGGGGCCGTCCTACGAGCAGTACTTC
.,TRBJ2-7,12,TRBV20-1,few,CSARGGIYEQYF,TGCAGTGCTAGAGGTGGGATCTACGAGCAGTACTTC
.,TRBJ1-5,16,TRBV19,few,CASSWGGDVINQPQHF,TGTGCCAGTAGCTGGGGAGGGGACGTAATCAATCAGCCCCAGCATTTT
.,TRBJ1-2,12,TRBV20-1,many,CSAREGKDGYTF,TGCAGTGCTAGGGAGGGTAAAGATGGCTACACCTTC
.,TRBJ2-2,16,TRBV11-2,many,CASSTISEPRAGELFF,TGTGCCAGCAGCACCATCAGCGAGCCCCGGGCCGGGGAGCTGTTTTTT
.,TRBJ2-7,13,TRBV29-1,few,CSVAAGNPYEQYF,TGCAGCGTTGCTGCCGGGAACCCCTACGAGCAGTACTTC
TRBD2,TRBJ2-5,15,TRBV6-1,few,CGGDTSGRGFETQYF,TGTGGCGGGGACACTAGCGGGAGAGGTTTCGAGACCCAGTACTTC
TRBD2,TRBJ2-7,15,TRBV19,.,CASSPGLAVWYEQYF,TGTGCCAGTTCCCCGGGACTAGCGGTATGGTACGAGCAGTACTTC
TRBD2,TRBJ2-6,17,TRBV7-2,many,CASSLLPREVGANVLTF,TGTGCCAGCAGCTTACTACCGCGGGAGGTCGGGGCCAACGTCCTGACTTTC
.,TRBJ2-4,14,TRBV27,.,CASSLSTGHYIQYF,TGTGCCAGCAGTTTATCTACAGGGCATTACATTCAGTACTTC
.,TRBJ2-7,15,TRBV29-1,.,CSVILSGQGGTEQYF,TGCAGCGTTATCCTATCGGGGCAGGGGGGCACCGAGCAGTACTTC
TRBD1,TRBJ1-2,17,TRBV7-2,few,CASSTLIGTGSSYGYTF,TGTGCCAGCAGCACGCTTATTGGGACAGGGTCGAGCTATGGCTACACCTTC
.,TRBJ1-3,14,TRBV2,few,CASSVEQGGNTIYF,TGTGCCAGCAGTGTAGAACAGGGCGGAAACACCATATATTTT
TRBD1,TRBJ2-2,14,TRBV6-2/TRBV6-3,.,CASSWTGSTGELFF,TGTGCCAGCAGCTGGACAGGGAGTACCGGGGAGCTGTTTTTT
.,TRBJ2-5,13,TRBV3-1,few,CASSQDPLSTQYF,TGTGCCAGCAGCCAAGACCCCCTGAGCACCCAGTACTTC
TRBD1,TRBJ1-2,13,TRBV19,few,CASRKTGGYGYTF,TGTGCCAGTAGGAAAACAGGGGGATATGGCTACACCTTC
.,TRBJ2-7,14,TRBV20-1,few,CSATNWRGPYEQYF,TGCAGTGCTACAAACTGGAGAGGTCCTTACGAGCAGTACTTC
TRBD1,TRBJ1-1,14,TRBV5-1,many,CASSFDRAATEAFF,TGCGCCAGCAGCTTCGACAGGGCGGCCACTGAAGCTTTCTTT
.,TRBJ1-5,15,TRBV19,.,CASSIDRQGNQPQHF,TGTGCCAGTAGTATAGATCGACAGGGCAATCAGCCCCAGCATTTT
.,TRBJ2-1,12,TRBV20-1,few,CSAAGARNEQFF,TGCAGTGCGGCCGGGGCGCGGAATGAGCAGTTCTTC
TRBD1,TRBJ1-5,14,TRBV6-2/TRBV6-3,few,CASSSRGLSGPQHF,TGTGCCAGCAGTTCCAGGGGGCTCTCGGGGCCCCAGCATTTT
TRBD1,TRBJ1-1,15,TRBV20-1,.,CSAIRDRELYTEAFF,TGCAGTGCGATCCGGGACAGGGAATTATACACTGAAGCTTTCTTT
.,TRBJ2-5,13,TRBV19,few,CASSTRVQETQYF,TGTGCCAGTAGTACGAGGGTACAAGAGACCCAGTACTTC
.,TRBJ2-7,15,TRBV4-3,.,CASSQELGSSYEQYF,TGCGCCAGCAGCCAAGAATTAGGCAGCTCCTACGAGCAGTACTTC
.,TRBJ2-7,13,TRBV28,many,CASSFGQVYEQYF,TGTGCCAGCAGTTTTGGCCAGGTCTACGAGCAGTACTTC
.,TRBJ1-6,15,TRBV4-3,once,CASSGSFRDGSPLHF,TGCGCCAGCAGCGGGTCCTTCAGGGACGGTTCACCCCTCCACTTT
TRBD1,TRBJ1-2,14,TRBV28,many,CASKGGGTGAGYTF,TGTGCCAGCAAAGGAGGGGGGACAGGGGCTGGCTACACCTTC
TRBD1,TRBJ2-7,15,TRBV14,.,CASSQRQGATYEQYF,TGTGCCAGCAGCCAGAGACAGGGGGCCACCTACGAGCAGTACTTC
TRBD2,TRBJ2-2,18,TRBV7-8,.,CASSLVVAGGPNTGELFF,TGTGCCAGCAGCTTAGTCGTAGCGGGAGGGCCGAACACCGGGGAGCTGTTTTTT